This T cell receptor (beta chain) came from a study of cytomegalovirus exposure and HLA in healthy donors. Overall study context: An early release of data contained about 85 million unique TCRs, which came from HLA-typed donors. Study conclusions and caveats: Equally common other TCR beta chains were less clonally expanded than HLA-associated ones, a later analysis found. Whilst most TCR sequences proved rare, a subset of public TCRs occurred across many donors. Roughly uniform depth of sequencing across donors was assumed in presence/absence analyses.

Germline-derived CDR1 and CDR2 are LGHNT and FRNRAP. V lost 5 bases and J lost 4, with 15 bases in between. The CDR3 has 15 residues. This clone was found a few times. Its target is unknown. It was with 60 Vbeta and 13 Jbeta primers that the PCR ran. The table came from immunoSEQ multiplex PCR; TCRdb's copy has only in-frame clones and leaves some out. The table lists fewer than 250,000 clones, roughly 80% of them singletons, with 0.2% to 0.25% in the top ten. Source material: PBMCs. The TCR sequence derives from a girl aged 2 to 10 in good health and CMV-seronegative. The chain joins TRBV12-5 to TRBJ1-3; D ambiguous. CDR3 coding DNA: TGTGCTAGTGGTCGCCCGGTGGAGGTGGGAAACACCATATATTTT. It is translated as CASGRPVEVGNTIYF.